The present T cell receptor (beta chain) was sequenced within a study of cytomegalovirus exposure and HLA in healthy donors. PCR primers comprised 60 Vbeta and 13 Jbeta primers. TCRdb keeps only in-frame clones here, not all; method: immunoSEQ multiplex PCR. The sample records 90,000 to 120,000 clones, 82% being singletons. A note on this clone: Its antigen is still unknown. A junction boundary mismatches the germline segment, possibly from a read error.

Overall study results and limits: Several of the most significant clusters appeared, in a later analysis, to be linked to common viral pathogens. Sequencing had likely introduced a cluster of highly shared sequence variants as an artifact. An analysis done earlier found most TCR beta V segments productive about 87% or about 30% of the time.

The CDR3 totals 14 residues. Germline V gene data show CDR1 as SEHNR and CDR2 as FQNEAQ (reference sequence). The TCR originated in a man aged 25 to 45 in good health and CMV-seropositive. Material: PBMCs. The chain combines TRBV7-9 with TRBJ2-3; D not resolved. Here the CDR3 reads CSSSLDRSTDTQYF. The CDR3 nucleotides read TGTTCCAGCAGCTTAGATCGGAGCACAGATACGCAGTATTTT.